This section outlines one T cell receptor beta chain sequence together with its context. Repertoires were generated with immunoSEQ multiplex PCR, while TCRdb's copy carries only in-frame clones and drops some. The sample holds over 650,000 clones; about 90% are singletons and the top ten take 0.009% to 0.0095%. V was clipped by 4 bases and J by 10 bases; unmatched bases: 13. CDR1 and CDR2 (germline): SGHDT, YYEEEE. The CDR3 contains 16 residues. This sample is drawn from a study of shared T cell receptors in the human thymus. The sample was also reused in another study, on human thymus T cells. In that study: Thymus pieces cut out during corrective heart surgery were the tissue that was used. Unrelated individuals had highly overlapping thymic repertoires, as reported in related research.

V gene TRBV5-6 combines with J gene TRBJ1-6; 8 nucleotides match TRBD1. The sample comprised thymocytes. The receptor was isolated from a boy younger than two with a congenital heart defect. This CDR3 is CASSLGQGSFLSPLHF. Here the CDR3 DNA reads TGTGCCAGCAGCCTAGGACAGGGCTCTTTTTTGTCACCCCTCCACTTT. Variable domain in full (rest from reference TRBV5-6 and TRBJ1-6): DAGVTQSPTHLIKTRGQQVTLRCSPKSGHDTVSWYQQALGQGPQFIFQYYEEEERQRGNFPDRFSGHQFPNYSSELNVNALLLGDSALYLCASSLGQGSFLSPLHFGNGTRLTVT.